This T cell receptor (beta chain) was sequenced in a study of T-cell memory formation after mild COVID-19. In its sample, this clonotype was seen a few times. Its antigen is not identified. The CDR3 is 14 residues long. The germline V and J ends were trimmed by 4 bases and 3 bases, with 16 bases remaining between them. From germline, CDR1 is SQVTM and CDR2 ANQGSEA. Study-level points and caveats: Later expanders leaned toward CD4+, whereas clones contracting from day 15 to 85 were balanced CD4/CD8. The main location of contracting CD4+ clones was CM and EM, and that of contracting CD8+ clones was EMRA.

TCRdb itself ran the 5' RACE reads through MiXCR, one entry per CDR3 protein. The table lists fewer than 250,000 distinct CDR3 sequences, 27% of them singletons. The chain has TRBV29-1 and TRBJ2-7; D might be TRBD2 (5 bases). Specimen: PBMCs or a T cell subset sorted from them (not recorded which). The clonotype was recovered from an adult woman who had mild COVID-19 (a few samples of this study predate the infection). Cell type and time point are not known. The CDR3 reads CSVGRSGVRYEQYF. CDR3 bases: TGCAGCGTTGGAAGATCCGGGGTACGCTACGAGCAGTACTTC.